What follows are 5 T cell receptor beta chains derived from one specimen sequenced in a study of cytomegalovirus exposure and HLA in healthy donors. 13 Jbeta primers and 60 Vbeta primers were used for the PCR. TCRdb keeps only in-frame clones here, not all; method: immunoSEQ multiplex PCR. The data hold 130,000 to 150,000 clones, with approximately 80% observed a single time. Material for sequencing was PBMCs. These receptors came from a woman aged 55-69 years in good health and CMV-seropositive.

The V gene is TRBV30, the J gene TRBJ2-7, with D tentatively TRBD1 (7 bases). V was trimmed by 2 bases and J by 4 bases, leaving 12 bases between them. From germline, CDR1 is GTSNPN and CDR2 SVGIG (reference sequence). The CDR3 has 13 amino acids. CDR3 sequence reads: CAWSRRGLYEQYF. The CDR3, as DNA: TGTGCCTGGAGTAGGAGGGGGCTTTACGAGCAGTACTTC.

The rearrangement uses TRBV29-1 and TRBJ2-1; D is unclear. Germline CDR1 and CDR2: SQVTM and ANQGSEA. The germline V and J ends were trimmed by 1 base and 1 base, with 5 bases remaining between them. The CDR3 is 13 residues long. The CDR3 region has the DNA TGCAGCGTTGAAGTCTATTCCTACAATGAGCAGTTCTTC. Protein: CSVEVYSYNEQFF.

The chain uses TRBV7-9 and TRBJ1-1; D not certain. With 2 bases removed from V and 4 bases from J, the gap between germline ends came to 11 bases. Germline CDR1 and CDR2: SEHNR and FQNEAQ (reference sequence). CDR3 length: 14 amino acids. CDR3 in amino acids: CASSLTQVRTEAFF. In nucleotides, the CDR3 is TGTGCCAGCAGCTTAACCCAGGTCCGCACTGAAGCTTTCTTT.

This clone was seen only a few times. The J gene is TRBJ2-4, the V gene TRBV6-6, with unresolved D. The germline V gene has CDR1 MNHNY and CDR2 SVGAGI (reference sequence). Trimming stripped 6 bases from V and 8 bases from J, with 5 bases between. The CDR3 has 10 residues. The CDR3 DNA follows: TGTGCCAGCAGCGGTCACATTCAGTACTTC. It encodes CASSGHIQYF.

This rearrangement joins TRBV5-1 to TRBJ1-2, with 8 bases identical to TRBD1. The germline V gene has CDR1 SGHRS and CDR2 YFSETQ. The CDR3 has 16 amino acids. The V segment lost 3 bases and the J segment 4 bases; nucleotides outside the gene matches: 11. Written as DNA, the CDR3 is TGCGCCAGCAGCTCAGGACAGGGTAATCTCGTCTATGGCTACACCTTC. Translated: CASSSGQGNLVYGYTF.